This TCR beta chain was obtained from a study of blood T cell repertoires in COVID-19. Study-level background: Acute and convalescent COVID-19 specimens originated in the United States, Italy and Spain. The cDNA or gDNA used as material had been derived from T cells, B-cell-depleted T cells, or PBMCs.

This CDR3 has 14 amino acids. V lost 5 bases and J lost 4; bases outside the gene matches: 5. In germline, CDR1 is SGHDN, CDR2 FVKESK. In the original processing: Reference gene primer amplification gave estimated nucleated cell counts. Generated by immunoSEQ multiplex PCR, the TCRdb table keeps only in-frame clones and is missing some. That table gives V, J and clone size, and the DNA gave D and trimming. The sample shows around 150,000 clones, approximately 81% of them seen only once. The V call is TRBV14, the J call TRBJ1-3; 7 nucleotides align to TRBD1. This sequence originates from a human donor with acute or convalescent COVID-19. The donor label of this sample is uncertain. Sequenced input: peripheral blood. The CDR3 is CASSAQTGGNTIYF. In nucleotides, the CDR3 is TGTGCCAGCAGCGCCCAGACAGGGGGAAACACCATATATTTT. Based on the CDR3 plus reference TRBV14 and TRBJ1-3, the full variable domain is EAGVTQFPSHSVIEKGQTVTLRCDPISGHDNLYWYRRVMGKEIKFLLHFVKESKQDESGMPNNRFLAERTGGTYSTLKVQPAELEDSGVYFCASSAQTGGNTIYFGEGSWLTVV.